Listed below are T cell receptor beta chains from one sample, sequenced in a study of Ad26.COV2.S vaccination and SARS-CoV-2 variants. Sequencing used immunoSEQ multiplex PCR; TCRdb keeps in-frame clones, though not all of them. This table holds 300,000 to 400,000 clones, roughly 87% found once. This material consisted of peripheral blood, taken in a trial of Ad26.COV2.S vaccine versus placebo. The receptor set was obtained from a person aged 18 to 59 who received the Ad26.COV2.S COVID-19 vaccine or a placebo. Both conserved end residues are part of each CDR3. Each record gives: V gene, J gene, clone size, D gene, CDR3 protein, CDR3 DNA. The D gene is left open where the match is weak. Clone size, where shown, is once, few, many, or a class for clones that have expanded.

TRBV5-4	TRBJ1-3	.	.	CASKADRGSGNTIYF	TGTGCCAGCAAAGCCGACAGAGGCTCTGGAAACACCATATATTTT
TRBV6-5	TRBJ2-3	.	.	CASTRWGGAGDTQYF	TGTGCCAGCACCCGATGGGGGGGCGCAGGAGATACGCAGTATTTT
TRBV28	TRBJ1-3	.	.	CASSNRALGSTIYF	TGTGCCAGCAGTAACCGGGCCCTCGGAAGCACCATATATTTT
TRBV9	TRBJ2-7	.	TRBD2	CASSVSGTRETYEQYF	TGTGCCAGCAGCGTTTCCGGGACTAGAGAAACCTACGAGCAGTACTTC
TRBV30	TRBJ2-7	.	.	CAWSPSGYSEQYF	TGTGCCTGGAGCCCCTCGGGCTACAGCGAGCAGTACTTC
TRBV12-3/TRBV12-4	TRBJ2-1	once	.	CASSLGDWVEFF	TGTGCCAGCAGTTTAGGCGATTGGGTGGAGTTCTTC
TRBV19	TRBJ2-2	.	TRBD2	CASSDGGVTGELFF	TGTGCCAGTAGTGACGGGGGGGTCACCGGGGAGCTGTTTTTT
TRBV4-1	TRBJ1-4	.	TRBD1	CASSASGQGVEKLFF	TGCGCCAGCAGCGCAAGCGGACAGGGAGTTGAAAAACTGTTTTTT
TRBV5-1	TRBJ2-3	.	TRBD2	CASSSDSGAARNTQYF	TGCGCCAGCAGCTCCGATAGCGGGGCGGCCCGGAATACGCAGTATTTT
TRBV30	TRBJ1-1	.	.	CAWSETGIQAFF	TGTGCCTGGAGTGAAACAGGAATCCAGGCTTTCTTT
TRBV7-2	TRBJ2-5	.	.	CASSTARGGLETQYF	TGTGCCAGCAGCACCGCTCGCGGCGGGTTAGAGACCCAGTACTTC
TRBV2	TRBJ1-1	.	.	CASTGQMNTEAFF	TGTGCCAGTACAGGGCAAATGAACACTGAAGCTTTCTTT
TRBV12-3/TRBV12-4	TRBJ1-2	.	.	CASSLGTSGYTF	TGTGCCAGCAGTTTGGGGACATCAGGCTACACCTTC
TRBV9	TRBJ2-7	.	TRBD1	CASSVGQGPSYEQYF	TGTGCCAGCAGCGTAGGACAGGGCCCGTCCTACGAGCAGTACTTC
TRBV7-9	TRBJ1-1	.	.	CASSSSSRENTEAFF	TGTGCCAGCAGTTCCTCGTCCAGGGAGAACACTGAAGCTTTCTTT
TRBV18	TRBJ2-7	.	.	CASSPPAPSYEQYF	TGTGCCAGCTCACCCCCCGCCCCCTCCTACGAGCAGTACTTC
TRBV12-5	TRBJ1-4	.	TRBD1	CASGGDDRGRVYEKLFF	TGTGCTAGTGGTGGCGACGACAGGGGGCGCGTATATGAAAAACTGTTTTTT
TRBV7-3	TRBJ1-2	.	TRBD1	CASSPGQVYGYTF	TGTGCCAGCAGCCCCGGACAGGTTTATGGCTACACCTTC
TRBV27	TRBJ1-2	.	TRBD1	CASSLTDRGGGYTF	TGTGCCAGCAGTTTGACGGACAGGGGAGGCGGCTACACCTTC
TRBV27	TRBJ1-5	.	.	CASSFRNQPQHF	TGTGCCAGCAGTTTCAGAAATCAGCCCCAGCATTTT
TRBV4-2	TRBJ2-7	few	.	CASSQVSSIYEQYF	TGTGCCAGCAGCCAAGTTAGCTCGATCTACGAGCAGTACTTC
TRBV3-1/TRBV3-2	TRBJ1-1	.	.	CASRNVGLEAFF	TGTGCCAGCAGGAACGTCGGGCTTGAAGCTTTCTTT
TRBV2	TRBJ2-7	.	.	CASGTHYEQYF	TGTGCCAGCGGCACTCATTACGAGCAGTACTTC
TRBV6-5	TRBJ1-1	.	.	CATAGGLTEAFF	TGTGCCACCGCCGGGGGGCTTACTGAAGCTTTCTTT
TRBV23-1	TRBJ1-6	few	.	CASSQSRRALNSPLHF	TGCGCCAGCAGTCAATCTCGGCGAGCACTTAATTCACCCCTCCACTTT
TRBV6-6	TRBJ1-2	few	.	CASSPGSNYGYTF	TGTGCCAGCAGCCCAGGCTCTAACTATGGCTACACCTTC
TRBV19	TRBJ2-3	once	TRBD2	CASSIGLAGGPDTQYF	TGTGCCAGTAGTATCGGACTAGCGGGGGGGCCAGATACGCAGTATTTT
TRBV18	TRBJ2-3	.	TRBD1	CASSTTATGAVDTQYF	TGTGCCAGCTCTACTACCGCGACAGGGGCCGTAGATACGCAGTATTTT
TRBV5-1	TRBJ2-6	once	.	CASSLGSGIGANVLTF	TGCGCCAGCAGCTTAGGTTCAGGGATTGGGGCCAACGTCCTGACTTTC
TRBV11-1	TRBJ2-7	.	.	CASSLVNRTYEQYF	TGTGCCAGCAGCTTAGTCAACAGGACCTACGAGCAGTACTTC
TRBV5-4	TRBJ1-5	.	.	CASSLASGPQHF	TGTGCCAGCAGCTTGGCCTCAGGCCCCCAGCATTTT
TRBV6-4	TRBJ1-6	few	TRBD1	CASSYRQGRSPLHF	TGTGCCAGCAGTTATCGACAGGGGCGGTCACCCCTCCACTTT
TRBV19	TRBJ2-2	.	.	CASSNRLSTRDTGELFF	TGTGCCAGTAGTAATAGGTTATCCACTAGAGACACCGGGGAGCTGTTTTTT
TRBV2	TRBJ2-3	.	TRBD2	CASTERGPSAPSDTQYF	TGTGCCAGCACCGAGCGGGGGCCTAGCGCCCCATCAGATACGCAGTATTTT
TRBV11-1	TRBJ2-3	.	.	CASSLPSTDTQYF	TGTGCCAGCAGCTTACCTTCGACAGATACGCAGTATTTT
TRBV9	TRBJ2-3	.	.	CASSHGVARGGTDTQYF	TGTGCCAGCAGCCACGGCGTGGCCAGGGGGGGCACAGATACGCAGTATTTT
TRBV13	TRBJ1-2	few	TRBD1	CASSKDRAGYTF	TGTGCCAGCAGCAAGGACAGGGCTGGCTACACCTTC
TRBV20-1	TRBJ2-1	.	.	CSARTDNEQFF	TGCAGTGCTAGGACTGACAATGAGCAGTTCTTC
TRBV19	TRBJ2-7	.	TRBD1	CASSILTGGVSYEQYF	TGTGCCAGTAGTATTCTGACAGGGGGCGTCTCCTACGAGCAGTACTTC
TRBV19	TRBJ2-7	.	TRBD2	CASSSRTSGVGEQYF	TGTGCCAGTAGTTCCCGGACTAGCGGGGTAGGAGAGCAGTACTTC
TRBV12-5	TRBJ1-1	.	.	CASGLSGGGRNTEAFF	TGTGCTAGTGGTTTGTCGGGGGGCGGGAGGAACACTGAAGCTTTCTTT
TRBV3-1/TRBV3-2	TRBJ1-1	.	.	CASSQETSPGTSGAFF	TGTGCCAGCAGCCAAGAGACTTCACCCGGGACGTCGGGAGCTTTCTTT
TRBV7-6	TRBJ1-4	.	.	CASSLVYRGGVDEKLFF	TGTGCCAGCAGCTTAGTGTATAGGGGCGGGGTTGATGAAAAACTGTTTTTT
TRBV6-4	TRBJ1-1	.	.	CASRREMNTEAFF	TGTGCCAGCAGACGGGAGATGAACACTGAAGCTTTCTTT
TRBV4-2	TRBJ2-1	.	.	CASSQAGTPKGDEQFF	TGTGCCAGCAGCCAAGCCGGGACCCCAAAGGGAGATGAGCAGTTCTTC
TRBV19	TRBJ1-4	.	.	CASSISGQLFEELFF	TGTGCCAGTAGTATATCCGGACAGCTCTTTGAGGAACTGTTTTTT
TRBV5-1	TRBJ2-2	.	TRBD1	CASSLDRAPFTGELFF	TGCGCCAGCAGCTTAGACAGGGCCCCTTTCACCGGGGAGCTGTTTTTT
TRBV6-2/TRBV6-3	TRBJ2-3	.	.	CASSYSPGEEEDTQYF	TGTGCCAGCAGTTACTCTCCGGGAGAGGAGGAAGATACGCAGTATTTT
TRBV9	TRBJ1-6	few	.	CASSGRAVGSPLHF	TGTGCCAGCAGCGGCAGGGCCGTCGGGTCACCCCTCCACTTT
TRBV9	TRBJ2-2	.	TRBD1	CASSATGPGELFF	TGTGCCAGCAGCGCGACAGGGCCCGGGGAGCTGTTTTTT
TRBV2	TRBJ1-4	.	TRBD1	CASRTGAAVNEKLFF	TGTGCCAGCAGGACAGGGGCCGCGGTTAATGAAAAACTGTTTTTT
TRBV29-1	TRBJ2-7	.	.	CSVEDQEYEQYF	TGCAGCGTTGAAGATCAGGAGTACGAGCAGTACTTC
TRBV5-5	TRBJ1-1	.	TRBD1	CASSAGTGGVDTEAFF	TGTGCCAGCAGCGCCGGGACAGGGGGCGTAGACACTGAAGCTTTCTTT
TRBV27	TRBJ1-3	once	.	CASRRTPGNTIYF	TGTGCCAGCAGGCGGACTCCTGGAAACACCATATATTTT
TRBV5-1	TRBJ2-1	.	TRBD2	CASSSLAGGFYGEQFF	TGCGCCAGCAGCTCTTTAGCGGGGGGGTTCTACGGTGAGCAGTTCTTC
TRBV2	TRBJ2-1	.	TRBD1	CARQGTAMEQFF	TGTGCCAGACAAGGGACAGCCATGGAGCAGTTCTTC
TRBV7-2	TRBJ2-5	.	TRBD1	CASSRTGVETQYF	TGTGCCAGCAGTCGGACAGGGGTGGAGACCCAGTACTTC
TRBV4-1	TRBJ1-2	.	.	CASSQVGKYGYTF	TGCGCCAGCAGCCAAGTTGGGAAGTATGGCTACACCTTC
TRBV19	TRBJ2-1	.	.	CASSFGTSYNEQFF	TGTGCCAGTAGTTTTGGGACTTCCTACAATGAGCAGTTCTTC